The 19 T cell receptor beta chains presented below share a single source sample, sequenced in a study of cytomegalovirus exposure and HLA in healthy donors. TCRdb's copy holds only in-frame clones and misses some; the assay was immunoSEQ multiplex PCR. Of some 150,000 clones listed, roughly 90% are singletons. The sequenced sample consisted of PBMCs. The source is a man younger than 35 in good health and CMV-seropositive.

This CDR3 is CASGDRMNTGELFF. CDR3 nucleotide sequence: TGTGCCAGCGGAGACAGGATGAACACCGGGGAGCTGTTTTTT. V gene TRBV9 combines with J gene TRBJ2-2; perhaps TRBD1 as D (6 bases). This CDR3 is 14 amino acids long. CDR1 and CDR2 (germline): SGDLS, YYNGEE. Trimming stripped 7 bases from V and 1 base from J, with 11 bases between.

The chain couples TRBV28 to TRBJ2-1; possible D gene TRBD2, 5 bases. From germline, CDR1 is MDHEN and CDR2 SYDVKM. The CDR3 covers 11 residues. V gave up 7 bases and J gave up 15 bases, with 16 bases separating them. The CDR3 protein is CASTSLGGWFF. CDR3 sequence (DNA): TGTGCCAGCACCTCGCTAGGAGGTTGGTTCTTC.

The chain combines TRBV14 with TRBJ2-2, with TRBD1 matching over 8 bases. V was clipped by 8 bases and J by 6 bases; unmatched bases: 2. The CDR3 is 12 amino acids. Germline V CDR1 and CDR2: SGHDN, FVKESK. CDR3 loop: CASGQGAGELFF. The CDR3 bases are TGTGCCAGCGGACAGGGTGCCGGGGAGCTGTTTTTT.

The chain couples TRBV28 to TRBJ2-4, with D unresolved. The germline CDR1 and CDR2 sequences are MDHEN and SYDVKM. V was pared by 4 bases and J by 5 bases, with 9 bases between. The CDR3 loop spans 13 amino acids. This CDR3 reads CASSWITENIQYF. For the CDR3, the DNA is TGTGCCAGCAGTTGGATAACAGAAAACATTCAGTACTTC.

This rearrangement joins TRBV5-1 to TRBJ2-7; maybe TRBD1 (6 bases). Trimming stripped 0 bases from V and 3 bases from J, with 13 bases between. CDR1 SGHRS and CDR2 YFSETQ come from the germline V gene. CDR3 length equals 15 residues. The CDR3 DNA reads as TGCGCCAGCAGCTTGGATTCGGCACAGGGCTACGAGCAGTACTTC. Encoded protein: CASSLDSAQGYEQYF. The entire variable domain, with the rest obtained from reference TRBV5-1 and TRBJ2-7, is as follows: KAGVTQTPRYLIKTRGQQVTLSCSPISGHRSVSWYQQTPGQGLQFLFEYFSETQRNKGNFPGRFSGRQFSNSRSEMNVSTLELGDSALYLCASSLDSAQGYEQYFGPGTRLTVT.

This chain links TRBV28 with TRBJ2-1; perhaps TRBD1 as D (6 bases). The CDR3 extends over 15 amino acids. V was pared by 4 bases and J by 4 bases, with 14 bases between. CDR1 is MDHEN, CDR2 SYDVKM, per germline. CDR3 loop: CASSSQGISYNEQFF. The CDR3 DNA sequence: TGTGCCAGCAGTTCTCAGGGGATTTCTTACAATGAGCAGTTCTTC.

CDR3 region: CASSSWTAGEKLFF. As DNA, the CDR3 is TGTGCCAGCAGCTCTTGGACTGCGGGGGAAAAACTGTTTTTT. The V call is TRBV27, the J call TRBJ1-4; D is unclear. The germline V gene has CDR1 MNHEY and CDR2 SMNVEV (reference sequence). This CDR3 has 14 amino acids. Trimming left V 6 bases short and J 8 bases short, with 16 bases between.

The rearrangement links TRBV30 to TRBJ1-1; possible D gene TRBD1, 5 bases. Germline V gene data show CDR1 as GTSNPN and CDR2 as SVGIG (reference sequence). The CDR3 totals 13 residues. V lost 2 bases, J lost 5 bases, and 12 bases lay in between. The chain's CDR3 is CAWSLQGQTEAFF. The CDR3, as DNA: TGTGCCTGGAGTTTACAAGGACAAACTGAAGCTTTCTTT.

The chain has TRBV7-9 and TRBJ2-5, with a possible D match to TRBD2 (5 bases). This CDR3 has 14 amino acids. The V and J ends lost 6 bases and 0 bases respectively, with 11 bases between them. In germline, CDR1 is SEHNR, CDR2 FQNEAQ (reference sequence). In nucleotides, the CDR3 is TGTGCCAGCAGGGGGAGCGGACACCAAGAGACCCAGTACTTC. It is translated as CASRGSGHQETQYF.

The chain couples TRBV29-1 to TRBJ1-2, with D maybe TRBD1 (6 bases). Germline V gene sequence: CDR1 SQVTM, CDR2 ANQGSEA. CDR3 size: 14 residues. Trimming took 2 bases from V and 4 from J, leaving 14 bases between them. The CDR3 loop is CSVERGGLGYGYTF. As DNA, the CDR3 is TGCAGCGTTGAACGGGGGGGGCTGGGCTATGGCTACACCTTC.

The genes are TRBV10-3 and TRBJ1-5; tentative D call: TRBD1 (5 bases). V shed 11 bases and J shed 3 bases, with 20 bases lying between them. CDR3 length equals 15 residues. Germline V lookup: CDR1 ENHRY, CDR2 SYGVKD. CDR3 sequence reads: CAASPREGANQPQHF. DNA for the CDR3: TGTGCCGCATCACCCAGGGAAGGGGCCAATCAGCCCCAGCATTTT.

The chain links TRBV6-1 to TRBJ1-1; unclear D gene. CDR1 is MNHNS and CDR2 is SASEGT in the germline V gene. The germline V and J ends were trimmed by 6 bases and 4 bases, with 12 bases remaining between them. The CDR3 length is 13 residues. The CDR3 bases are TGTGCCAGCAGCCCCATGATGGCCACTGAAGCTTTCTTT. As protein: CASSPMMATEAFF.

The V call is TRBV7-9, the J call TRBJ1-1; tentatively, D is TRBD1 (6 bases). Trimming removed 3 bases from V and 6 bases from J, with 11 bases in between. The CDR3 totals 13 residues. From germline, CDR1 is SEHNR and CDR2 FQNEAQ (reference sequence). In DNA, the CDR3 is TGTGCCAGCAGCTTCTCGGACAGTCCTGAAGCTTTCTTT. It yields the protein CASSFSDSPEAFF.

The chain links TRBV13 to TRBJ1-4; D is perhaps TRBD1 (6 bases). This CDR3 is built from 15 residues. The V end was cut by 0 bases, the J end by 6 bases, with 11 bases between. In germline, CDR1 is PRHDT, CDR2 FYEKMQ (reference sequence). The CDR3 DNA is TGTGCCAGCAGCTTAGGTCGGGGGGCGGATGAAAAACTGTTTTTT. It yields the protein CASSLGRGADEKLFF.

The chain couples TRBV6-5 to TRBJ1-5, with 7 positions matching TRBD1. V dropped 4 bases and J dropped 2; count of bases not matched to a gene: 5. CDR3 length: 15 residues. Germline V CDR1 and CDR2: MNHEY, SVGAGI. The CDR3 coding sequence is TGTGCCAGCAGTTTAACAGGGACAGGCAATCAGCCCCAGCATTTT. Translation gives CASSLTGTGNQPQHF.

The DNA for the CDR3 is TGTGCCAGCAGTTTACAGGGGGTTTCCTACAATGAGCAGTTCTTC. Its translation: CASSLQGVSYNEQFF. This rearrangement joins TRBV6-1 to TRBJ2-1; the match to TRBD1 covers 8 bases. The CDR3 has 15 amino acids. J gave up 1 base and V 5 bases, and 4 bases lay outside the gene matches. Germline CDR1 MNHNS, CDR2 SASEGT.

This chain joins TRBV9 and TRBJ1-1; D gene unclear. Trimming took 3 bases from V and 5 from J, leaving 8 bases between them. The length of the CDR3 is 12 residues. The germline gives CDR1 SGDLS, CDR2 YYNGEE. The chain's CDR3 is CASSGRDTEAFF. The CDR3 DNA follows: TGTGCCAGCAGCGGTCGGGATACTGAAGCTTTCTTT.

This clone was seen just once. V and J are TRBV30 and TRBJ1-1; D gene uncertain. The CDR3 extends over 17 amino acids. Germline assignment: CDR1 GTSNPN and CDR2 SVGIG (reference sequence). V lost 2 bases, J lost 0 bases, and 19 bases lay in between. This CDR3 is CAWSYFRGIRMNTEAFF. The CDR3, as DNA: TGTGCCTGGAGTTACTTTCGGGGAATTAGAATGAACACTGAAGCTTTCTTT.

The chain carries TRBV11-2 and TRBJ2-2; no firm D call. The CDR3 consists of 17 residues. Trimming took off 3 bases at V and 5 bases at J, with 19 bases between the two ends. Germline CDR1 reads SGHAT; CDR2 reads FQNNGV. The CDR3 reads CASSFLLASRSTGELFF. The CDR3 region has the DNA TGTGCCAGCAGCTTCCTTCTGGCGTCCAGGTCAACCGGGGAGCTGTTTTTT.